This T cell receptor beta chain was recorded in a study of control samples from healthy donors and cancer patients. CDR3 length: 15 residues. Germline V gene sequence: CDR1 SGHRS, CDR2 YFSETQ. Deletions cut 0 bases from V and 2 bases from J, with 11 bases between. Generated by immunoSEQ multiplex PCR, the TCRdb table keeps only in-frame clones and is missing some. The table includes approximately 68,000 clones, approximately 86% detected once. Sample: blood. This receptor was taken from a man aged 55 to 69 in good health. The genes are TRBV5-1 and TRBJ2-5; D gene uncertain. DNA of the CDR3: TGCGCCAGCAGCTTGGGACCTCCCTATCAAGAGACCCAGTACTTC. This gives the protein CASSLGPPYQETQYF.